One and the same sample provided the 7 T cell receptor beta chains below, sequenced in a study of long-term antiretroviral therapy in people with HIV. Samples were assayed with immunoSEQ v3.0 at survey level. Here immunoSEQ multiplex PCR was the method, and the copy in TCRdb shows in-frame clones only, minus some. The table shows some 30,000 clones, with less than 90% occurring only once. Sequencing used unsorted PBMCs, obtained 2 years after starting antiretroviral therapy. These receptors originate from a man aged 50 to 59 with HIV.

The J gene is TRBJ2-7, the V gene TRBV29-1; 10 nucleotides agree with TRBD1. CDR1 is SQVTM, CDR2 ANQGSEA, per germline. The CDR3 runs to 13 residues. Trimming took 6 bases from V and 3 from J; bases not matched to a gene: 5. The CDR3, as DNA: TGCAGCGTCGCCCGGGACAGGGGCTACGAGCAGTACTTC. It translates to CSVARDRGYEQYF.

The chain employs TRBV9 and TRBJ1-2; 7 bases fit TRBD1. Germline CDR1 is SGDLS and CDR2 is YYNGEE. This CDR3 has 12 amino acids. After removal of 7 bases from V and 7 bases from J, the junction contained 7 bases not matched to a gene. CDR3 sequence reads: CASGIGGFGYTF. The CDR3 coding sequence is TGTGCCAGCGGAATAGGGGGCTTTGGCTACACCTTC.

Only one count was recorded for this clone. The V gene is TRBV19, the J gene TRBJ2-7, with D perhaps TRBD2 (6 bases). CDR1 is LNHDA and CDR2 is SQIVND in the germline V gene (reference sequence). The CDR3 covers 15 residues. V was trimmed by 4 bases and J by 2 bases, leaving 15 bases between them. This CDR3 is CASSTNQRAPYEQYF. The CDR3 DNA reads TGTGCCAGTAGTACCAACCAGCGGGCACCCTACGAGCAGTACTTC.

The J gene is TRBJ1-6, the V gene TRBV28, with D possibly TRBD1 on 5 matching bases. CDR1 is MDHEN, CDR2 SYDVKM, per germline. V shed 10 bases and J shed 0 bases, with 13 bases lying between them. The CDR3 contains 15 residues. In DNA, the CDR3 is TGTGCCACGGGGGGTCAAGACTCCTATAATTCACCCCTCCACTTT. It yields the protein CATGGQDSYNSPLHF.

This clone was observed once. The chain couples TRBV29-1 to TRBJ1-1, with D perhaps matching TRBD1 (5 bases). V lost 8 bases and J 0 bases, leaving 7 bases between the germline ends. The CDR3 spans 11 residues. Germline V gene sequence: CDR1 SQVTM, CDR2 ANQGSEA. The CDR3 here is CSTGMNTEAFF. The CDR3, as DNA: TGCAGCACAGGTATGAACACTGAAGCTTTCTTT. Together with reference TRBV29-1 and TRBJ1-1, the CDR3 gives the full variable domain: SAVISQKPSRDICQRGTSLTIQCQVDSQVTMMFWYRQQPGQSLTLIATANQGSEATYESGFVIDKFPISRPNLTFSTLTVSNMSPEDSSIYLCSTGMNTEAFFGQGTRLTVV.

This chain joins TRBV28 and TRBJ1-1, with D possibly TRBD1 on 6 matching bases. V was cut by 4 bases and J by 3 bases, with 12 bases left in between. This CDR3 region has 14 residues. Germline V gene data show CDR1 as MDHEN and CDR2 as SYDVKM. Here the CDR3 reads CASSWGGWDTEAFF. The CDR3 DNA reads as TGTGCCAGCAGTTGGGGGGGCTGGGACACTGAAGCTTTCTTT. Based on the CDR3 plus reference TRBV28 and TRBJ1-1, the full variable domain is DVKVTQSSRYLVKRTGEKVFLECVQDMDHENMFWYRQDPGLGLRLIYFSYDVKMKEKGDIPEGYSVSREKKERFSLILESASTNQTSMYLCASSWGGWDTEAFFGQGTRLTVV.

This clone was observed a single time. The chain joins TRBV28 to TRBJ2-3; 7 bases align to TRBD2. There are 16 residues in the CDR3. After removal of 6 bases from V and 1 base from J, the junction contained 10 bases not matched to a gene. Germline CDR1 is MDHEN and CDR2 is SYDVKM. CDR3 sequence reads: CASSPPGTTRTDTQYF. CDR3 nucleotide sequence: TGTGCCAGCAGCCCTCCCGGGACTACCCGCACAGATACGCAGTATTTT.